This T cell receptor beta chain originates from a study of T cell clonotyping in hematopoietic cell transplantation. Across the study: Cytoreduction preceded collection of pretransplant recipient samples.

TCRdb keeps only in-frame clones here, not all; method: immunoSEQ multiplex PCR. The sample carries 25,000 to 30,000 clones, under 95% recorded once. Germline V gives CDR1 MDHEN, CDR2 SYDVKM. Unmatched junction bases numbered 11, after V lost 6 bases and J lost 4 bases. This CDR3 has 15 residues. Broader study findings: After transplant, recipient diversity fell while pathologically expanded clonotypes grew through day 180.

As to this clone: Its antigen is not identified.

The time point denotes: recipient sample about 28 days before transplant, after cytoreduction. The sequence was obtained from a man in his fifties with acute myeloid leukemia. Some clones in this sample may be carry-over from other donors' samples. Sample: peripheral blood mononuclear cells, taken before stem cell transplant. The rearrangement uses TRBV28 and TRBJ1-2; 7 bases are shared with TRBD1. Here the CDR3 DNA reads TGTGCCAGCAGCCGGGGGGACAGTTTCCCCTATGGCTACACCTTC. Residues: CASSRGDSFPYGYTF.